These T cell receptor beta chains were read from a single sample in a study of CD4+ T cells in melanoma. Sequencing used immunoSEQ multiplex PCR; TCRdb keeps in-frame clones, though not all of them. There are a few thousand clones in the sample; around two thirds occur only once, and more than 25% lies in the top ten. The sample taken for sequencing was cells from a culture (not recorded whether cultured in vitro). These receptors all come from a human donor with melanoma. CDR3s include the opening cysteine and the closing phenylalanine or tryptophan. D genes are given only for firm matches. The size of a clone is reported for some rows only, either as once, few or many, or as a class for expanded clones.

size	D	V	J	DNA	CDR3
-	-	TRBV9	TRBJ1-1	TGTGCCAGCAGCGTAGCTGACCGACGTGAAGCTTTCTTT	CASSVADRREAFF
-	TRBD1	TRBV2	TRBJ2-7	TGTGCCAGCAGTGAGGCAGACCCTTGGGGGGCCAGGGGGCACTCCTACGAGCAGTACTTC	CASSEADPWGARGHSYEQYF
-	TRBD1	TRBV19	TRBJ2-3	TGTGCCAGTAGTATAGGGGGACAGTCGGTTCCCGATACGCAGTATTTT	CASSIGGQSVPDTQYF
-	-	TRBV5-1	TRBJ2-7	TGCGCCAGCACAGGGGAGGGCCCCTACGAGCAGTACTTC	CASTGEGPYEQYF
-	TRBD2	TRBV3-1/TRBV3-2	TRBJ2-1	TGTGCCAGCAGCCAAGCCCAGCGGGGGGGCCACAATGAGCAGTTCTTC	CASSQAQRGGHNEQFF
-	TRBD1	TRBV7-3	TRBJ2-3	TGTGCCAGCAGCCCCGGGACAGGCCTGGCAGATACGCAGTATTTT	CASSPGTGLADTQYF
-	TRBD1	TRBV30	TRBJ2-1	TGTGCCGGACAGGGGGATTCGTTCAATGAGCAGTTCTTC	CAGQGDSFNEQFF
-	TRBD1	TRBV18	TRBJ2-5	TGTGCCAGCTCAGCTCGCAGGGGGCGTCAAGAGACCCAGTACTTC	CASSARRGRQETQYF
medium-sized	-	TRBV6-5	TRBJ2-5	TGTGCCAGCAGTCTTACAGGCGCCCGGGGGGAGACCCAGTACTTC	CASSLTGARGETQYF
medium-sized	-	TRBV5-4	TRBJ2-7	TGTGCCAGCAGCTTGGTAGGGCGCGCCGAGCAGTACTTC	CASSLVGRAEQYF
-	-	TRBV4-2	TRBJ2-1	TGTGCCAGCAGCCAAGATCGGGCGAACATGCAGAAGGGTGAGCAGTTCTTC	CASSQDRANMQKGEQFF
few	-	TRBV28	TRBJ1-2	TGTGCCAGCAGTTTACACTCGACATCCCCCCGGGGCTACACCTTC	CASSLHSTSPRGYTF
-	TRBD1	TRBV9	TRBJ1-2	TGTGCCAGCAGCGGGCTAGGGACAGGGGGACGAGGCTATGGCTACACCTTC	CASSGLGTGGRGYGYTF
few	-	TRBV27	TRBJ1-5	TGTGCCAGCAGTTTAACAGTTTATCAGCCCCAGCATTTT	CASSLTVYQPQHF
-	-	TRBV4-1	TRBJ2-2	TGCGCCAGCAGCACCACCGGGGAGCTGTTTTTT	CASSTTGELFF
-	TRBD2	TRBV7-7	TRBJ2-5	TGTGCTAGCAGCTCTTACTCGGGGGGCCAAGAGACCCAGTACTTC	CASSSYSGGQETQYF
-	TRBD1	TRBV5-1	TRBJ2-5	TGCGCCAGCAGCTTGGTTGTGGGACAGGGGTTAGGGGAGACCCAGTACTTC	CASSLVVGQGLGETQYF
-	TRBD1	TRBV18	TRBJ2-3	TGTGCCAGCTCCACAGGGGGCACGGATACGCAGTATTTT	CASSTGGTDTQYF
-	TRBD2	TRBV7-9	TRBJ2-3	TGTGCCAGCAGCCTCACTAGCGGGGGGGATCTGACAGATACGCAGTATTTT	CASSLTSGGDLTDTQYF
-	-	TRBV6-2/TRBV6-3	TRBJ2-7	TGTGCCAGCAGTTACCTTCTCCGTTTATGGCGGGGAAATTCCTACGAGCAGTACTTC	CASSYLLRLWRGNSYEQYF
-	-	TRBV24-1	TRBJ1-1	TGTGCCACCAGTGCTCGAGACACTGAAGCTTTCTTT	CATSARDTEAFF
-	-	TRBV4-2	TRBJ2-1	TGTGCCAGCAGCCTTGGGGATACTAATGAGCAGTTCTTC	CASSLGDTNEQFF
-	-	TRBV6-2/TRBV6-3	TRBJ2-2	TGTGCCAGCAGTTACTCATCCGGGGTCGTGAACACCGGGGAGCTGTTTTTT	CASSYSSGVVNTGELFF
-	-	TRBV14	TRBJ1-2	TGTGCCAGCAGCCAAGAAATGTGGGGGGATCCTTACTATGGCTACACCTTC	CASSQEMWGDPYYGYTF
-	-	TRBV5-1	TRBJ1-2	TGCGCCAGCAGCTCTCTGACGGAACCTAACTATGGCTACACCTTC	CASSSLTEPNYGYTF
-	TRBD1	TRBV7-8	TRBJ2-7	TGTGCCAGCAGCTTAGGACAGGGGCAAACCTACGAGCAGTACTTC	CASSLGQGQTYEQYF
-	-	TRBV6-2/TRBV6-3	TRBJ2-5	TGTGCCAGCAGTTACGTCCTAGTTGAGACCCAGTACTTC	CASSYVLVETQYF
-	-	TRBV5-1	TRBJ2-3	TGCGCCAGCAAGAAAGGGGCGACCACAGATACGCAGTATTTT	CASKKGATTDTQYF
-	-	TRBV29-1	TRBJ2-7	TGCAGCGTAGTCCCGGGCGCCAACTACGAGCAGTACTTC	CSVVPGANYEQYF
few	-	TRBV7-9	TRBJ2-2	TGTGCCAGCAGCGAAAATCGGCGAGAGAACACCGGGGAGCTGTTTTTT	CASSENRRENTGELFF
large	-	TRBV28	TRBJ1-2	TGTGCCAGCAGGAAACTCATAGGGGAACAAAACTATGGCTACACCTTC	CASRKLIGEQNYGYTF
-	-	TRBV12-5	TRBJ2-5	TGTGCTAGTGGTTTGGGGGGTGGGGAGACCCAGTACTTC	CASGLGGGETQYF
-	TRBD2	TRBV2	TRBJ2-2	TGTGCCAGCATCAAAGGGGCGGGGGGGCCGGTCACCGGGGAGCTGTTTTTT	CASIKGAGGPVTGELFF
-	TRBD2	TRBV20-1	TRBJ2-3	TGCAGTGCTAGTCTAGGTAGCGGGGGGATTCTAAGCACAGATACGCAGTATTTT	CSASLGSGGILSTDTQYF
-	TRBD1	TRBV7-6	TRBJ2-7	TGTGCCAGCAGCTTAGGACAGGGCCTAACCTACGAGCAGTACTTC	CASSLGQGLTYEQYF
-	TRBD1	TRBV5-6	TRBJ2-2	TGTGCCAGCAGACTGGGACAGGGGGCGAACGGGGAGCTGTTTTTT	CASRLGQGANGELFF
-	-	TRBV5-1	TRBJ2-1	TGCGCCAGCAGCTTGGACGGGGCTTACTACAATGAGCAGTTCTTC	CASSLDGAYYNEQFF
-	TRBD1	TRBV28	TRBJ1-4	TGTGCCAGCCTTGACAGGGTTGGGACTGAAAAACTGTTTTTT	CASLDRVGTEKLFF
-	-	TRBV14	TRBJ2-7	TGTGCCAGCAGGCCAGCAGGTCAACAGGGCCTCTCCTACGAGCAGTACTTC	CASRPAGQQGLSYEQYF
-	TRBD1	TRBV5-4	TRBJ1-1	TGTGCCACCCGACAGGGCAGCACTGAAGCTTTCTTT	CATRQGSTEAFF
-	-	TRBV5-1	TRBJ1-3	TGCGCCAGCAGCTTGGTGGGAGACAGATCAGCTGGAAACACCATATATTTT	CASSLVGDRSAGNTIYF
few	-	TRBV10-3	TRBJ1-2	TGTGCCATCAGTGAGATACAGGATTATGGCTACACCTTC	CAISEIQDYGYTF
few	-	TRBV3-1/TRBV3-2	TRBJ1-2	TGTGCCAGCAGCCAAGAGGAACGACACGAAATTAGGGGGGGCTACACCTTC	CASSQEERHEIRGGYTF
-	-	TRBV4-1	TRBJ2-2	TGCGCCAGCAGCCAAGATCAGGGGTCCACCGGGGAGCTGTTTTTT	CASSQDQGSTGELFF
-	TRBD1	TRBV4-1	TRBJ2-2	TGCGCCAGCAGCCCATTGGACAGGGCGAACACCGGGGAGCTGTTTTTT	CASSPLDRANTGELFF
large	TRBD2	TRBV7-3	TRBJ2-2	TGTGCCACCCAGGTGGCTAGCGGTTGGGGCGGGGAGCTGTTTTTT	CATQVASGWGGELFF
-	-	TRBV28	TRBJ2-5	TGTGCCAGCTCGTATGGGAAGTCGCCGGAGACCCAGTACTTC	CASSYGKSPETQYF
-	-	TRBV4-1	TRBJ1-5	TGCGCCAGCAGCCAAGACTCGACAGTGATCAATCAGCCCCAGCATTTT	CASSQDSTVINQPQHF
-	-	TRBV5-1	TRBJ2-7	TGCGCCAGCAGCCCGGACCCTGGGGTCCCCAACCCGTACTTC	CASSPDPGVPNPYF
few	TRBD2	TRBV27	TRBJ2-3	TGTGCCAGCAGTCCCGGGGGGGCTGATACGCAGTATTTT	CASSPGGADTQYF
-	-	TRBV4-1	TRBJ1-2	TGCGCCAGCAGCCTGATACAGGATAACTATGGCTACACCTTC	CASSLIQDNYGYTF
-	TRBD1	TRBV4-3	TRBJ2-7	TGCGCCAGCAGCCAAGCTGACAGGGGCCCCTACGAGCAGTACTTC	CASSQADRGPYEQYF
-	-	TRBV3-1/TRBV3-2	TRBJ2-7	TGTGCCAGCAGCCACGGGACGAAGACCTACGAGCAGTACTTC	CASSHGTKTYEQYF